Presented here are 2 T cell receptor beta chains from one specimen sequenced in a study of OX40 agonist ivuxolimab in advanced cancers. Clones were sequenced by immunoSEQ multiplex PCR, and TCRdb holds only the in-frame ones, with some missing. The data hold approximately 11,000 clones, with approximately 86% observed a single time. The starting material was CD4+ or CD8+ T cells sorted from blood, obtained in a trial of the OX40 agonist ivuxolimab. These TCRs come from an adult with an advanced solid tumor such as melanoma, head and neck, liver or kidney cancer.

In its sample, this clone ranks as medium-sized. The rearrangement uses TRBV10-3 and TRBJ1-2, with 10 positions matching TRBD1. Trimming at V came to 3 bases and at J to 7 bases, leaving 8 bases not matched to a gene. CDR1 ENHRY and CDR2 SYGVKD come from the germline V gene. This CDR3 contains 15 residues. CDR3 bases: TGTGCCATCAGTGACCCGGGACAGGGGTTCGGTGGCTACACCTTC. As protein: CAISDPGQGFGGYTF.

V usage is TRBV27 and J usage is TRBJ1-2, with D unclear. The CDR3 extends over 14 amino acids. Trimming cost V 5 bases and J 8 bases, with 18 bases left between them. Germline V gene lookup returns CDR1 MNHEY and CDR2 SMNVEV (reference sequence). CDR3 sequence: CASSPDGGPLGYTF. The CDR3 DNA sequence: TGTGCCAGCAGTCCGGATGGCGGACCTTTGGGCTACACCTTC.